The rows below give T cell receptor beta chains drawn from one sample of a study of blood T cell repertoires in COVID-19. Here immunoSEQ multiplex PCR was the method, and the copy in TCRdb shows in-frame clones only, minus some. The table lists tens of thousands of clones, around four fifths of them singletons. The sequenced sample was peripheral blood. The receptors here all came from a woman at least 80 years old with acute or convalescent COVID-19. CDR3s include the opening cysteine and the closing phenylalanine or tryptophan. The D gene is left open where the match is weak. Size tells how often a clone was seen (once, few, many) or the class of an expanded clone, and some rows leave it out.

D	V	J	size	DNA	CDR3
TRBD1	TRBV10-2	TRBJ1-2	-	TGCGCCAGCAGAGATCTTCAATTTGGGACAGGGGGAGGGTATGGCTACACCTTC	CASRDLQFGTGGGYGYTF
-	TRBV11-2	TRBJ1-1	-	TGTGCCAGCAGCTTCCTAGGGACAACTTTAACTGAAGCTTTCTTT	CASSFLGTTLTEAFF
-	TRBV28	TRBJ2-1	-	TGTGCCAGCAGTTGGAGAAGGGGGCACGGAGGGGATGAGCAGTTCTTC	CASSWRRGHGGDEQFF
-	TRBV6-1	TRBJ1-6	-	TGTGCCAGCAGTGAAACAGGGAGCTCCTATAATTCACCCCTCCACTTT	CASSETGSSYNSPLHF
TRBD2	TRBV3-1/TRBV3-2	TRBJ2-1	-	TGTGCCAGCGGAGGGACTAGCGGCTACAATGAGCAGTTCTTC	CASGGTSGYNEQFF
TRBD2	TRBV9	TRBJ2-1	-	TGTGCCAGCAGCGTAGAACGGATACTAGCGGGAGGGCACAATGAGCAGTTCTTC	CASSVERILAGGHNEQFF
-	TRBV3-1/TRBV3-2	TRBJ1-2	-	TGTGCCAGCAGCCAAGACCCAGTATCAAACTATGGCTACACCTTC	CASSQDPVSNYGYTF
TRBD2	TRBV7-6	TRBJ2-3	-	TGTGCCAGCAGCCCTAGAGGGACTAGCGGAGCCGATACGCAGTATTTT	CASSPRGTSGADTQYF
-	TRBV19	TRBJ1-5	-	TGTGCCAGTAGCGCAGGGGAACGACAGCCCCAGCATTTT	CASSAGERQPQHF
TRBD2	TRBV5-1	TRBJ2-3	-	TGCGCCAGCAGCTTGAGACTAGCGGGGGCCCTGGGCACAGATACGCAGTATTTT	CASSLRLAGALGTDTQYF
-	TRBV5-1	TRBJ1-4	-	TGCGCCAGCAGCTTGGCCCAGGCAACTAATGAAAAACTGTTTTTT	CASSLAQATNEKLFF
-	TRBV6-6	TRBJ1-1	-	TGTGCCAGCAGGGCAGGCACTGAAGCTTTCTTT	CASRAGTEAFF
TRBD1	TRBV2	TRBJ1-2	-	TGTGCCACCAGCTTCTCCAGGGGGCAAGGCTACACCTTC	CATSFSRGQGYTF
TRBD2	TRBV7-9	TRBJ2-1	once	TGTGCCAGCAGCCACCAGCGGGGTTACAATGAGCAGTTCTTC	CASSHQRGYNEQFF
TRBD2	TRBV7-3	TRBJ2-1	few	TGTGCCAGCAGCTTCTCCTGGACTAGCGGTGAGCAGTTCTTC	CASSFSWTSGEQFF
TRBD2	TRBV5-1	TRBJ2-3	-	TGCGCCAGCAGCTTGGATCTAGCGGGAGGTACAGATACGCAGTATTTT	CASSLDLAGGTDTQYF
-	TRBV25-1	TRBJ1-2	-	TGTGCCAGCAGAGGGGTCGGTGCTAACTATGGCTACACCTTC	CASRGVGANYGYTF
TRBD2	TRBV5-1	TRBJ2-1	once	TGCGCCAGCAGCTTGGTCGAGCGGGAGATCGATGAGCAGTTCTTC	CASSLVEREIDEQFF
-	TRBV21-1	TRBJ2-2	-	TGTGCCAGCAGCAAAGCGCTTTGGGGGGATGCAGGGGAGCTGTTTTTT	CASSKALWGDAGELFF
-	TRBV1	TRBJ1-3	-	TGCACCAGCAGCCAAGACTACAAGGATCGGGGAATGACAATAGGAAACACCATATATTTT	CTSSQDYKDRGMTIGNTIYF
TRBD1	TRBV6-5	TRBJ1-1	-	TGTGCCAGCAGCCCGACAGGGAGCACTGAAGCTTTCTTT	CASSPTGSTEAFF
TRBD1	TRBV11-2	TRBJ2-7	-	TGTGCCAGCAGCCCACTGCCGCCGGCCACAGGGGGCGAGCAGTACTTC	CASSPLPPATGGEQYF
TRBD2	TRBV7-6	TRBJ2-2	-	TGTGCCAGCAGCTTAGCGTTGGGACTAGCCGCCGGGGAGCTGTTTTTT	CASSLALGLAAGELFF
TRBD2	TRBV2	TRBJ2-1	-	TGTGCCAGCAGACAGGGACTAGCGGGAATCCGTGCCAATGAGCAGTTCTTC	CASRQGLAGIRANEQFF
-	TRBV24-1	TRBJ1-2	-	TGTGCCACCAGTGACGGCGGCGGCTACACCTTC	CATSDGGGYTF
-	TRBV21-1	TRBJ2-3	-	TGTGCCAGCAGCTCCCAGGCGGGGACAGGGGGTCCCATTGATACGCAGTATTTT	CASSSQAGTGGPIDTQYF
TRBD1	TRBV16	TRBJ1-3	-	TGTGCCAGCAGCCGGAACAGGGGTGGCGGAAACACCATATATTTT	CASSRNRGGGNTIYF
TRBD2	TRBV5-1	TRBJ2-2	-	TGCGCCAGCAGCCCGGGACTAGCGGGGGGGGCGAACACCGGGGAGCTGTTTTTT	CASSPGLAGGANTGELFF
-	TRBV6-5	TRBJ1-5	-	TGTGCCAGCAGCCTCGTAAGCAATCAGCCCCAGCATTTT	CASSLVSNQPQHF
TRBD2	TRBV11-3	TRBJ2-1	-	TGTGCCAGCAGCAGACAACAAGGGACTAGCCAGGGAAAGCGCTGCAATGAGCAGTTCTTC	CASSRQQGTSQGKRCNEQFF
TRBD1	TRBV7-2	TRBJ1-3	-	TGTGCCAGCAGCTCCCCCGGGACAGGGTTAGGGGGAAACACCATATATTTT	CASSSPGTGLGGNTIYF
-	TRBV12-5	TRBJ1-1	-	TGTGCTAGTGGTTTGGTAATCGGCGGCCCCAATTTCTACACTGAAGCTTTCTTT	CASGLVIGGPNFYTEAFF
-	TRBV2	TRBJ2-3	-	TGTGCCAGCATTATTAAGCGGGCCTCCGGGGATACGCAGTATTTT	CASIIKRASGDTQYF
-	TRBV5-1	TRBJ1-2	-	TGCGCCAGCAGCTTCCGAAAGACAGGCGACTATGGCTACACCTTC	CASSFRKTGDYGYTF
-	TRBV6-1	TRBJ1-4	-	TGTGCCAGCAGTGAGAATCTAGGAAAACTGTTTTTT	CASSENLGKLFF
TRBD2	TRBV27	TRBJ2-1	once	TGTGCCAGCCGACCCCCGAGCGGGGGCCCAGGGCGGGGGTTCTTC	CASRPPSGGPGRGFF
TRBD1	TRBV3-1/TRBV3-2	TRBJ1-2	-	TGTGCCAGCAGCCAAGAAGGGGGACAGAGCTATGGCTACACCTTC	CASSQEGGQSYGYTF
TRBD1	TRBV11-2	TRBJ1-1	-	TGTGCCAGCAGCTTACGCCCGGGACAGGGGAACACTGAAGCTTTCTTT	CASSLRPGQGNTEAFF
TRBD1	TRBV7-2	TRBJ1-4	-	TGTGCCAGCAGCGAGAGACAGGGGGCGTGGGAAAAACTGTTTTTT	CASSERQGAWEKLFF
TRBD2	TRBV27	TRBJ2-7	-	TGTGCCAGCAGTGTAGCGGGGCGGCAGTCCTACGAGCAGTACTTC	CASSVAGRQSYEQYF
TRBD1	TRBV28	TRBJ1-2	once	TGTGCCAGCGACTCTACCGGGACAGGGAAGGGCTACACCTTC	CASDSTGTGKGYTF
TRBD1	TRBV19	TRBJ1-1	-	TGTGCCAGTACCCGACAGGGAAAGAACACTGAAGCTTTCTTT	CASTRQGKNTEAFF
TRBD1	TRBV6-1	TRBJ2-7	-	TGTGCCAGCAGTTCCCCGGGACAGGGTCTATACGAGCAGTACTTC	CASSSPGQGLYEQYF
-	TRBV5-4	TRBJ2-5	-	TGTGCCAGCAGCTTGGTTGGTCTAACCCAAGAGACCCAGTACTTC	CASSLVGLTQETQYF
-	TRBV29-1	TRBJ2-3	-	TGCAGCGTCCTACAGGGACCAGATACGCAGTATTTT	CSVLQGPDTQYF
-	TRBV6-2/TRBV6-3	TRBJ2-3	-	TGTGCCAGCAGTTACTCTTCGCGGCGTTCCACAGATACGCAGTATTTT	CASSYSSRRSTDTQYF
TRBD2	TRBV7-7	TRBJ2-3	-	TGTGCCAGCAGCTTATTCGCGGGAGCGGGTGATACGCAGTATTTT	CASSLFAGAGDTQYF
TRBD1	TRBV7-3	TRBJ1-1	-	TGTGCCAGCAGCACCGACAGGGTCGGGGCCACTGAAGCTTTCTTT	CASSTDRVGATEAFF
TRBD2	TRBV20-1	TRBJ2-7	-	TGCAGTGCTAGTTTACTGGGCGGGAGTAGCAACGAGCAGTACTTC	CSASLLGGSSNEQYF
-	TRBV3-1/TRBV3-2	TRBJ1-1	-	TGTGCCAGCAGCCACCGGAGGACTGAAGCTTTCTTT	CASSHRRTEAFF
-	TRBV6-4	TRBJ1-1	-	TGTGCCAGCAGTGCTACAGGGAACACTGAAGCTTTCTTT	CASSATGNTEAFF
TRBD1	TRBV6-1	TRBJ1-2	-	TGTGCCAGCAGTGAACCTTGGACAGGGCTCTATGGCTACACCTTC	CASSEPWTGLYGYTF
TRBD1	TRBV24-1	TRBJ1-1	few	TGTGCCACCGCTCCGGGACAGGGTTCGGGCACTGAAGCTTTCTTT	CATAPGQGSGTEAFF
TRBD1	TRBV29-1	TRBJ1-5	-	TGCAGCGTTGGGACAGGGTGGAATCAGCCCCAGCATTTT	CSVGTGWNQPQHF
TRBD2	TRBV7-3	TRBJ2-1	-	TGTGCCAGCAGCTCAACTGGACTAGCGGGGGAAAAATCCTACAATGAGCAGTTCTTC	CASSSTGLAGEKSYNEQFF
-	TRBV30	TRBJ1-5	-	TGTGCCTGGAGGTCGGGGGGCGATCAGCCCCAGCATTTT	CAWRSGGDQPQHF